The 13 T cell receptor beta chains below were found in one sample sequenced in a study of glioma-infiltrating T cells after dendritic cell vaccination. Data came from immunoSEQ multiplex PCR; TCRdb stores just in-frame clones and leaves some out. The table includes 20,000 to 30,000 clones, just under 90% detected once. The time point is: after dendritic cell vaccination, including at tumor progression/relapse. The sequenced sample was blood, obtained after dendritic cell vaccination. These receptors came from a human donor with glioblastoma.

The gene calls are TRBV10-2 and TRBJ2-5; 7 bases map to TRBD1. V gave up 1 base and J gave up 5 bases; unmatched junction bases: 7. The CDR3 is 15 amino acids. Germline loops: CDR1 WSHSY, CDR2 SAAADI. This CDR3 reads CASSELIGGGETQYF. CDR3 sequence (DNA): TGCGCCAGCAGTGAGTTGATAGGGGGCGGGGAGACCCAGTACTTC.

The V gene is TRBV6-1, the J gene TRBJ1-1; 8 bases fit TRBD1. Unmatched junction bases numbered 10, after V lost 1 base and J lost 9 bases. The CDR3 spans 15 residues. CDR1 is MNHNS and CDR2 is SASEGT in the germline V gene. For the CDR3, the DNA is TGTGCCAGCAGTGAAGGGCCCTTTTGGACAGGGAAAGCTTTCTTT. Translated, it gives CASSEGPFWTGKAFF.

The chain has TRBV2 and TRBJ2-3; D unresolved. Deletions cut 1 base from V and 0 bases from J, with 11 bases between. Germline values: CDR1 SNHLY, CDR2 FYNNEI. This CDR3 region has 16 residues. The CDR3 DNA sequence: TGTGCCAGCAGTGAAGGTGCGGTGACTAGCACAGATACGCAGTATTTT. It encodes CASSEGAVTSTDTQYF.

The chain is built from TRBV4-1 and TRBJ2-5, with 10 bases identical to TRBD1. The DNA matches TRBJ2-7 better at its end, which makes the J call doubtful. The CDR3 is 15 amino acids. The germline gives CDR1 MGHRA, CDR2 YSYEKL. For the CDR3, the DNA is TGCGCCAGCAGCCACCCGACAGGGGGCGCATACGAGCAGTACTTC. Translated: CASSHPTGGAYEQYF.

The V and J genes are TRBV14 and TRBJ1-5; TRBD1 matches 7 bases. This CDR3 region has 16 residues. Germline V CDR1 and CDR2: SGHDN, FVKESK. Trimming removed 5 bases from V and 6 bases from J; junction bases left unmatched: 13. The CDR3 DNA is TGTGCCAGCAGCACCCAGGGTCAGGGGGTACGTCAGCCCCAGCATTTT. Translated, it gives CASSTQGQGVRQPQHF.

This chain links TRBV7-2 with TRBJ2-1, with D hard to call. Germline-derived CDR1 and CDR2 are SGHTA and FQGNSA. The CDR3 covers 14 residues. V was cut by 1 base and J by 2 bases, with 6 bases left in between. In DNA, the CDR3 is TGTGCCAGCAGCTTAGGGCAGGCCTACAATGAGCAGTTCTTC. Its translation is CASSLGQAYNEQFF.

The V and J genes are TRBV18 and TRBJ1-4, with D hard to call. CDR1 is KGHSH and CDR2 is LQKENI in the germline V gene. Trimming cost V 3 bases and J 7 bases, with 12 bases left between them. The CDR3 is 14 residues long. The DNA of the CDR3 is TGTGCCAGCTCACCGGCCAGCGATCGTGAAAAACTGTTTTTT. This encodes CASSPASDREKLFF.

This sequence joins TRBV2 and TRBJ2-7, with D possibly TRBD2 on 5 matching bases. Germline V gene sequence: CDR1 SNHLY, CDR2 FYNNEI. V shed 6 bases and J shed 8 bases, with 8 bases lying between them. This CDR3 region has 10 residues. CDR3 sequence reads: CASRDGKQYF. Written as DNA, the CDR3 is TGTGCCAGCAGGGACGGGAAGCAGTACTTC. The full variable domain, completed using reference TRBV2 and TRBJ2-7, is EPEVTQTPSHQVTQMGQEVILRCVPISNHLYFYWYRQILGQKVEFLVSFYNNEISEKSEIFDDQFSVERPDGSNFTLKIRSTKLEDSAMYFCASRDGKQYFGPGTRLTVT.

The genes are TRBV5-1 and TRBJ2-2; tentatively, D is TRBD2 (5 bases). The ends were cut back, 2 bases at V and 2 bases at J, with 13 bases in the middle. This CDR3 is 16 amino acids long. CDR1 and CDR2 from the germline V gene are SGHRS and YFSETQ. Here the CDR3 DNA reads TGCGCCAGCAGCTTTATGTTGGACTCCAACACCGGGGAGCTGTTTTTT. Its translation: CASSFMLDSNTGELFF.

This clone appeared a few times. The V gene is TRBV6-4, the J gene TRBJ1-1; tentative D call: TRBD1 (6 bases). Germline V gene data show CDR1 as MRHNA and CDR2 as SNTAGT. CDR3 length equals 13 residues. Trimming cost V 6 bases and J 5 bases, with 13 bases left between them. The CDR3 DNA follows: TGTGCCAGCAGCCCTGGACAGTGGACTGAAGCTTTCTTT. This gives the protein CASSPGQWTEAFF.

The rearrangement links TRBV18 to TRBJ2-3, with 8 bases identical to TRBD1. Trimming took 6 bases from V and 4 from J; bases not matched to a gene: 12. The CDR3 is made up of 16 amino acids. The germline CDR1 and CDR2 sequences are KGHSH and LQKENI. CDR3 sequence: CASSPIRTGLADTQYF. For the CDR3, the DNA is TGTGCCAGCTCGCCTATCCGGACAGGGTTGGCAGATACGCAGTATTTT.

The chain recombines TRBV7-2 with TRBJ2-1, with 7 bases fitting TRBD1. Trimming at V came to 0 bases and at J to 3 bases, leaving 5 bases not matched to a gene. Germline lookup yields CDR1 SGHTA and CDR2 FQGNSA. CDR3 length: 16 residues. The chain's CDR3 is CASSLAISGGYNEQFF. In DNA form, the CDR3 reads TGTGCCAGCAGCTTAGCGATTTCAGGGGGCTACAATGAGCAGTTCTTC.

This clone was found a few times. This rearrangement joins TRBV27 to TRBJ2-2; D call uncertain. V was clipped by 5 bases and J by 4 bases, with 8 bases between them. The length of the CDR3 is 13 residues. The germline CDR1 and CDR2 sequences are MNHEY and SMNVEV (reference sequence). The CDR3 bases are TGTGCCAGCAGTATACTTACCACCGGGGAGCTGTTTTTT. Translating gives CASSILTTGELFF.